This TCR beta chain was found in a study of cytomegalovirus exposure and HLA in healthy donors. The overall study: Of roughly 400 genotyped donors, 80% to 85% grouped in the Caucasian-associated ancestry cluster. General observations from the study: An assumption of roughly uniform sequencing depth across donors underlay the presence/absence analyses. In a later analysis, TCR beta V- and J-gene trimming was associated with a missense DCLRE1C variant. In most subjects, TCR beta sequences reportedly gave accurate predictions of HLA-A and HLA-B alleles.

A remark on this clone: Its target is not known.

The PCR ran on 60 Vbeta and 13 Jbeta primers. Profiling relied on immunoSEQ multiplex PCR, and the TCRdb table lists in-frame clones only, not all of them. Found here are approximately 160,000 clones, about 75% of them singletons; the top ten hold 4.9%. The CDR3 has 13 amino acids. Germline V gene sequence: CDR1 SGHNT, CDR2 YYREEE (reference sequence). V lost 4 bases and J lost 11, with 16 bases in between. J is TRBJ2-4 and V is TRBV5-4; D is ambiguous. The clonotype originates from a male donor in good health and CMV-seronegative. Sequencing was performed on PBMCs. The CDR3 loop reads CASSDSPSGVQYF. CDR3 nucleotides: TGTGCCAGCAGCGACTCCCCTAGTGGAGTTCAGTACTTC. Using reference TRBV5-4 and TRBJ2-4 for the parts outside the CDR3, the full variable domain is ETGVTQSPTHLIKTRGQQVTLRCSSQSGHNTVSWYQQALGQGPQFIFQYYREEENGRGNFPPRFSGLQFPNYSSELNVNALELDDSALYLCASSDSPSGVQYFGAGTRLSVL.